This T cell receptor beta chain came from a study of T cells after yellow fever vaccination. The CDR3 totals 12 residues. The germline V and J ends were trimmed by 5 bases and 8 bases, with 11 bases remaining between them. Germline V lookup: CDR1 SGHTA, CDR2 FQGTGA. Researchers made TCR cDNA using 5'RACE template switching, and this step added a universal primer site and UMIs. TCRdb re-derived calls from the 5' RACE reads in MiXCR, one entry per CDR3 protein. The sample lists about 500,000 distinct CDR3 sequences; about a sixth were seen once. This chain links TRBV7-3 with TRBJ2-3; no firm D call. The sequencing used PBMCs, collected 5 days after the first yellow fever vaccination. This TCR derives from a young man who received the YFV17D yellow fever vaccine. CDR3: CASSPEGLTQYF. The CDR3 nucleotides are TGTGCCAGCAGCCCAGAAGGGCTTACGCAGTATTTT.